Reported below is one T cell receptor (beta chain). How the authors handled the data: Counts of nucleated cells, estimated from reference gene primer amplification, were obtained. Produced via immunoSEQ multiplex PCR; TCRdb's table is partial and in-frame only. V and J calls and clone size are as listed in that table; D and trimming were resolved from the DNA. Of roughly 200,000 clones in the sample, about 86% were seen once. Trimming at V came to 2 bases and at J to 8 bases, leaving 6 bases not matched to a gene. The CDR3 covers 15 residues. Per germline, CDR1 MNHEY and CDR2 SMNVEV (reference sequence). This specimen comes from a study of blood T cell repertoires in COVID-19. Study information: The origin of the acute and convalescent COVID-19 samples was the United States, Italy and Spain. Nucleic acid was either cDNA or gDNA, and it came from T cells, B-cell-depleted T cells, or PBMCs.

The sequence was collected from a man aged 60-69 years who had recovered from COVID-19. The specimen sequenced was peripheral blood. This chain joins TRBV27 and TRBJ1-6; 7 nucleotides align to TRBD1. For the CDR3, the DNA is TGTGCCAGCAGTTTACGGGACAGTAGGGATTCACCCCTCCACTTT. This gives the protein CASSLRDSRDSPLHF.